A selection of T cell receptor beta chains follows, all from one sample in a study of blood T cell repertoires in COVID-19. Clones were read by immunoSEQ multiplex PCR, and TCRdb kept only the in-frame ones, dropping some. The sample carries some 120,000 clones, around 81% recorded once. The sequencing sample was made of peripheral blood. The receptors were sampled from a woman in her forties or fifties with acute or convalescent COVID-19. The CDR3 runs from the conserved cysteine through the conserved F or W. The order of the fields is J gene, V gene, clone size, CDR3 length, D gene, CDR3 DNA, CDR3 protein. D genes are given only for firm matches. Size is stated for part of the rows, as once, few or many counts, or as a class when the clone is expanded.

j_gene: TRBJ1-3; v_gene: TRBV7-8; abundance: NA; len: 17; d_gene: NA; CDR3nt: TGTGCCAGCAGCTTAATGAGTTTCGGGATGAATGGAAACACCATATATTTT; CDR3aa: CASSLMSFGMNGNTIYF
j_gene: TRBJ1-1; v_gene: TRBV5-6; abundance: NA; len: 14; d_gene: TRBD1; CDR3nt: TGTGCCAGCAGTCGGGGACAGGGGAGGACTGAAGCTTTCTTT; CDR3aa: CASSRGQGRTEAFF
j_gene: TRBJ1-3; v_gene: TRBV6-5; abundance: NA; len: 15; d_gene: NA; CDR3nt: TGTGCCAGCATGATCAGGGAGGGCTCTGGAAACACCATATATTTT; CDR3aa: CASMIREGSGNTIYF
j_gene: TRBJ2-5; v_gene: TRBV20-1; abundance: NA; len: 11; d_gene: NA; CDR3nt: TGCAAGTTAGCGGTCTCAGAGACCCAGTACTTC; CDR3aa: CKLAVSETQYF
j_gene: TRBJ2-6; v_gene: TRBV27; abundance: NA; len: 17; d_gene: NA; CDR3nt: TGTGCCAGCAGCGAGACAGTGCCGTTCCCTGGGGCCAACGTCCTGACTTTC; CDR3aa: CASSETVPFPGANVLTF
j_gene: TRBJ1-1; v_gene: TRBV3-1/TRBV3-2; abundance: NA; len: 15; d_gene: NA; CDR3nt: TGTGCCAGCAGCCAGATTGGGGGCGCGAACACTGAAGCTTTCTTT; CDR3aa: CASSQIGGANTEAFF
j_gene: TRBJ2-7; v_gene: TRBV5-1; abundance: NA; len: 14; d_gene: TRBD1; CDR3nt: TGCGCCAGCAGCAAAGGACAGGGCGCGTACGAGCAGTACTTC; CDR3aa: CASSKGQGAYEQYF
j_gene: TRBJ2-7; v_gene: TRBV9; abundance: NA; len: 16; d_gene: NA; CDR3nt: TGTGCCAGCAGCGTAGGTGGAGGGAAGGGGTCCTACGAGCAGTACTTC; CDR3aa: CASSVGGGKGSYEQYF
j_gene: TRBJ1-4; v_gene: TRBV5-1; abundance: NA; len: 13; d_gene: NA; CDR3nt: TGCGCCAGCAGTCTACAGGGTAACGAAAAACTGTTTTTT; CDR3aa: CASSLQGNEKLFF
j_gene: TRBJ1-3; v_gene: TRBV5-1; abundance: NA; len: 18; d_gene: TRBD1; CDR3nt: TGCGCCAGCAGCTTGGACCAAAGACAGGGGATCAGTGGAAACACCATATATTTT; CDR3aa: CASSLDQRQGISGNTIYF
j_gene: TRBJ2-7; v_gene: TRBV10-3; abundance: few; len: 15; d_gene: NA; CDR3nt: TGTGCCATCAGTGATAAACTAGAGGTTTCCTACGAGCAGTACTTC; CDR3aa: CAISDKLEVSYEQYF
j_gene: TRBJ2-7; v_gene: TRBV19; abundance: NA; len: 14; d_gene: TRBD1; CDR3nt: TGTGCCAGTAGTCCTGGACAGGGGCCCTACGAGCAGTACTTC; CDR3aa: CASSPGQGPYEQYF
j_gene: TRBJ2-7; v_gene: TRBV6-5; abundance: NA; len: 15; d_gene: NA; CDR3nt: TGTGCCAGCAGTACCTACAGGGATCCTTACTACGAGCAGTACTTC; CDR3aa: CASSTYRDPYYEQYF
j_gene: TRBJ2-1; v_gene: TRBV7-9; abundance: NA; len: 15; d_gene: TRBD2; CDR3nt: TGTGCCAGCAGCCCCGGACTAGCGGGGAGTAATGAGCAGTTCTTC; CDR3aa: CASSPGLAGSNEQFF
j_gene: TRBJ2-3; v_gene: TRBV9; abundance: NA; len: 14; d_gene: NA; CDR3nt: TGTGCCAGCAGCGTAACGGGACACACAGATACGCAGTATTTT; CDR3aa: CASSVTGHTDTQYF
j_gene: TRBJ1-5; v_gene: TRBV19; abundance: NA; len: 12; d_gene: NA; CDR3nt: TGTGCCAGTAGTATTCTCGGGCAGCCCCAGCATTTT; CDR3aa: CASSILGQPQHF
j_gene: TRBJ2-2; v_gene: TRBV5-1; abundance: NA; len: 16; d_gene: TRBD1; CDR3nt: TGCGCCAGCAGCCCAAGACAGGGACCGTACACCGGGGAGCTGTTTTTT; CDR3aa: CASSPRQGPYTGELFF
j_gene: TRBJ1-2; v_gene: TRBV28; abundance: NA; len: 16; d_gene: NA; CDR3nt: TGTGCCAGCAGTTTATCCCTAGGAGCAGTAGTGGAGGGCTACACCTTC; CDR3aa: CASSLSLGAVVEGYTF
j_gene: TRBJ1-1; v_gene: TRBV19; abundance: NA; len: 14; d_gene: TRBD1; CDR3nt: TGTGCCAGTAGTTACGGACAGGGTTACACTGAAGCTTTCTTT; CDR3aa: CASSYGQGYTEAFF
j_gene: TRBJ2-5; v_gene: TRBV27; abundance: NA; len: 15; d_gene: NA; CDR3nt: TGTGCCAGCAGTTTATTTGCCGGGGACTCAGAGACCCAGTACTTC; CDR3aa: CASSLFAGDSETQYF
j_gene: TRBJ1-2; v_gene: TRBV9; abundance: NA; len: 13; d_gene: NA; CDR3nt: TGTGCCAGCAGCGACCACGCAGGGGACGGCTACACCTTC; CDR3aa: CASSDHAGDGYTF
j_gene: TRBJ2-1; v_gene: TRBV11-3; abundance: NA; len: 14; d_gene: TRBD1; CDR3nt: TGTGCCAGCAGCCCAGACCAGGGGGCTAATGAGCAGTTCTTC; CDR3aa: CASSPDQGANEQFF
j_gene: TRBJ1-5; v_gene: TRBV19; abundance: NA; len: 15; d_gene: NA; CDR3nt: TGTGCCAGTAGACTGATAGCGGGTAGCAATCAGCCCCAGCATTTT; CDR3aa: CASRLIAGSNQPQHF
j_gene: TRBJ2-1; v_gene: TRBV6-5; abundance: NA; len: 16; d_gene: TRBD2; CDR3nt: TGTGCCAGCAGTTACTCGAAGGCGGGGGACTACAATGAGCAGTTCTTC; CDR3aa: CASSYSKAGDYNEQFF
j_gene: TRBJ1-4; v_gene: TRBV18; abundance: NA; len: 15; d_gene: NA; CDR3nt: TGTGCCAGCTCACTCCGGGTGAATTCTAATGAAAAACTGTTTTTT; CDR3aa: CASSLRVNSNEKLFF
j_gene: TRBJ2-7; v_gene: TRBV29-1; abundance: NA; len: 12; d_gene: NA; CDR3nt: TGCAGCGTTGGTGACAGGCGGGACGAGCAGTACTTC; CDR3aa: CSVGDRRDEQYF
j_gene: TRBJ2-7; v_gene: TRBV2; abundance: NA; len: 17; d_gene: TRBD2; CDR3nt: TGTGCCAGCAGTGAAACCAACCCGGGGGGACCTGTATACGAGCAGTACTTC; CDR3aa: CASSETNPGGPVYEQYF
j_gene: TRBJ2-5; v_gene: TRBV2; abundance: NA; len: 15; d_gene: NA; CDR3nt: TGTGCCAGCAGGGAGGGCCTTTTTAGCCAAGAGACCCAGTACTTC; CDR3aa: CASREGLFSQETQYF
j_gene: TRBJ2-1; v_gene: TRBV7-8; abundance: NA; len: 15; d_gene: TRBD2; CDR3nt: TGTGCCAGCAGCTTTGGTAGCGGGGTCCTCAATGAGCAGTTCTTC; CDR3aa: CASSFGSGVLNEQFF
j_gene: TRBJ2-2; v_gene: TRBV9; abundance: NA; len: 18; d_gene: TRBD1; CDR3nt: TGTGCCAGCAGCGTGATTCCGGACAGGCCGGTTAACACCGGGGAGCTGTTTTTT; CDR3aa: CASSVIPDRPVNTGELFF
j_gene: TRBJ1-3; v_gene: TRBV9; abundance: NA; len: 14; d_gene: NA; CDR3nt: TGTGCCAGCAGTCCAACAAGCTCTGGAAACACCATATATTTT; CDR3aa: CASSPTSSGNTIYF
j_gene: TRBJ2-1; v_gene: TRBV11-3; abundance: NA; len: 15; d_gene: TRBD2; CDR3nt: TGTGCCAGCAGCAGCGGGGGGAGCTCCTACAATGAGCAGTTCTTC; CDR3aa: CASSSGGSSYNEQFF
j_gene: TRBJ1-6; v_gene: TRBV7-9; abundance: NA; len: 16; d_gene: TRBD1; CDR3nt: TGTGCCAGCAGCTTAGAACAGGGGGGAATGGGTTCACCCCTCCACTTT; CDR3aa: CASSLEQGGMGSPLHF
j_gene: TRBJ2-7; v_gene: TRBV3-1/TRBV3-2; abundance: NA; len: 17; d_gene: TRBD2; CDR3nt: TGTGCCAGCAGACCTAAAACGGGGACTAGCGGATCCTACGAGCAGTACTTC; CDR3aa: CASRPKTGTSGSYEQYF
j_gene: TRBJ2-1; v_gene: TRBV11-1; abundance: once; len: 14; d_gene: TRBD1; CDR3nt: TGTGCCAGCAGCCCGGGACAGGGGGCGAATGAGCAGTTCTTC; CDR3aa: CASSPGQGANEQFF
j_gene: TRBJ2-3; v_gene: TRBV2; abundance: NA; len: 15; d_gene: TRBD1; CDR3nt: TGTGCCAGCAGTGGCAGGACAGGGGGCACAGATACGCAGTATTTT; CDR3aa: CASSGRTGGTDTQYF
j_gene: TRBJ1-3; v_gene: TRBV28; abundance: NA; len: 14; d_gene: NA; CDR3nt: TGTGCCAGCAGCATAACTGCGATAGGAAACACCATATATTTT; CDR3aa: CASSITAIGNTIYF
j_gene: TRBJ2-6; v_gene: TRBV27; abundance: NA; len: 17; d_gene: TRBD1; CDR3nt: TGTGCCAGCAGTTCGGACAGGGGGTCTGCTGGGGCCAACGTCCTGACTTTC; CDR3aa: CASSSDRGSAGANVLTF
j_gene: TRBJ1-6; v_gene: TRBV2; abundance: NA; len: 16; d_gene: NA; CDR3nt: TGTGCCAGCCGTCAGGGAAAAAGCTCCTATAATTCACCCCTCCACTTT; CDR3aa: CASRQGKSSYNSPLHF
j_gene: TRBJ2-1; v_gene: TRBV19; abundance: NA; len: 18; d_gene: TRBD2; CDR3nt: TGTGCCAGTAGTATGGGGACTAGCGGGGGCCCCACGGTTAATGAGCAGTTCTTC; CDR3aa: CASSMGTSGGPTVNEQFF
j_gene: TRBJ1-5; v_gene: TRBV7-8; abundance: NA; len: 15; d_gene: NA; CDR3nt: TGTGCCAGCAGCTTAGGAGACTCTTTTTATCAGCCCCAGCATTTT; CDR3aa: CASSLGDSFYQPQHF
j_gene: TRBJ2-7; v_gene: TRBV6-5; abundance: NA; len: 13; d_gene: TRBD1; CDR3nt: TGTGCCAGCTTTAGACAGGGAACCTACGAGCAGTACTTC; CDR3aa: CASFRQGTYEQYF
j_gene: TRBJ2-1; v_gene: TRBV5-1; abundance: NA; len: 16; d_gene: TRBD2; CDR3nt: TGCGCCAGCAGCTCCTCCGGGACTAGCGGTTACTCTGAGCAGTTCTTC; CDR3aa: CASSSSGTSGYSEQFF
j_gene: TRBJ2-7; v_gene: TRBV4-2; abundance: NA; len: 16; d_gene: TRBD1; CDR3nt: TGTGCCAGCAGCCAAGATCTCGGGACAGAAAGGGGCGAGCAGTACTTC; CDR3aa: CASSQDLGTERGEQYF
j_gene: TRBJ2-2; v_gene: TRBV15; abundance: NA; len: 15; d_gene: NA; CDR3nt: TGTGCCACCAGCAGAGACAGGGATAACACCGGGGAGCTGTTTTTT; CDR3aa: CATSRDRDNTGELFF